A single sample is the source of the 24 T cell receptor beta chains below, sequenced in a study of PD-L1 blockade in urothelial cancer (dated by TCRdb to the late 2010s). Reading the label with the study, this specimen's time point is: peripheral blood 6 weeks after treatment start. Libraries came from the immunoSEQ multiplex PCR assay. The table was pulled from immuneACCESS by TCRdb, which kept in-frame rearrangements only. Such tables lose some clones; where checked, under half of the loss comes from unresolved V genes, and the rest has no known cause. Recorded for this sample are about 25,000 clones; approximately 77% of them occurred a single time. Roughly 1.5% of the sample comes from the top ten. The material was PBMCs, obtained around atezolizumab (anti-PD-L1) treatment. The receptors come from a man in his 70s with urothelial cancer.

The chain combines TRBV18 with TRBJ1-1; D call uncertain. CDR3 length: 14 residues. CDR1 is KGHSH, CDR2 LQKENI, per germline. V was cut by 1 base and J by 1 base, with 7 bases left in between. The CDR3 DNA follows: TGTGCCAGCTCACCACTGTCTTCGAACACTGAAGCTTTCTTT. It yields the protein CASSPLSSNTEAFF.

The V and J genes are TRBV6-5 and TRBJ1-2; no reliable D call. CDR3 size: 11 residues. Germline-derived CDR1 and CDR2 are MNHEY and SVGAGI. The ends were cut back, 10 bases at V and 6 bases at J, with 12 bases in the middle. The CDR3 bases are TGTGCCACACGTGTAATAGATGGCTACACCTTC. It codes for CATRVIDGYTF.

This clone was seen only a few times. This chain uses TRBV28 with TRBJ2-1, with 7 bases that match TRBD2. The ends lost 8 bases at V and 1 base at J; junction bases unmatched: 5. CDR1 is MDHEN and CDR2 is SYDVKM in the germline V gene. The CDR3 consists of 14 residues. The CDR3 protein is CASQAGPSYNEQFF. CDR3 in DNA: TGTGCCAGCCAAGCGGGGCCATCCTACAATGAGCAGTTCTTC.

The chain links TRBV2 to TRBJ2-7; 10 nucleotides agree with TRBD2. There are 14 residues in the CDR3. Germline V gene sequence: CDR1 SNHLY, CDR2 FYNNEI. J lost 5 bases, V lost 11 bases, and 12 bases had no gene match. The CDR3 bases are TGTGCCTCAAGGGCTAGCGGGAGAGTCGACGAGCAGTACTTC. This translates into CASRASGRVDEQYF. Full variable domain (rest looked up from reference TRBV2 and TRBJ2-7): EPEVTQTPSHQVTQMGQEVILRCVPISNHLYFYWYRQILGQKVEFLVSFYNNEISEKSEIFDDQFSVERPDGSNFTLKIRSTKLEDSAMYFCASRASGRVDEQYFGPGTRLTVT.

This chain links TRBV4-3 with TRBJ2-7; D unclear. The CDR3 has 14 residues. From germline, CDR1 is LGHNA and CDR2 YSLEER. Deletions cut 0 bases from V and 0 bases from J, with 6 bases between. CDR3 sequence reads: CASSQEASSYEQYF. Written as DNA, the CDR3 is TGCGCCAGCAGCCAAGAGGCCAGCTCCTACGAGCAGTACTTC.

The rearrangement joins TRBV7-2 to TRBJ2-1, with D hard to call. CDR1 is SGHTA and CDR2 is FQGNSA in the germline V gene. CDR3 size: 12 residues. V lost 4 bases, J lost 5 bases, and 6 bases lay in between. CDR3 coding DNA: TGTGCCAGCAGCTGGAGCGACAATGAGCAGTTCTTC. It yields the protein CASSWSDNEQFF.

The rearrangement uses TRBV19 and TRBJ1-5; tentative D call: TRBD1 (6 bases). The CDR3 contains 15 residues. V dropped 7 bases and J dropped 3 bases, with 16 bases sitting between them. Germline V gene sequence: CDR1 LNHDA, CDR2 SQIVND (reference sequence). CDR3 region: CASTVTGLNNQPQHF. The DNA for the CDR3 is TGTGCCAGTACGGTCACAGGGTTGAACAATCAGCCCCAGCATTTT.

The chain combines TRBV7-3 with TRBJ2-5; tentatively, D is TRBD2 (5 bases). Trimming shortened V by 2 bases and J by 5 bases, and 9 bases separated the two germline ends. CDR1 is SGHTA and CDR2 is FQGTGA in the germline V gene. The CDR3 sequence is 13 residues long. In DNA form, the CDR3 reads TGTGCCAGCAGCTTAGAGGGAGTCGAGACCCAGTACTTC. Residues: CASSLEGVETQYF.

The rearrangement uses TRBV19 and TRBJ2-7, with D perhaps matching TRBD1 (6 bases). V gave up 3 bases and J gave up 6 bases, with 9 bases separating them. CDR1 is LNHDA and CDR2 is SQIVND in the germline V gene (reference sequence). The CDR3 sequence is 12 residues long. DNA of the CDR3: TGTGCCAGTAGTATCATAGGGGGCGAGCAGTACTTC. As protein: CASSIIGGEQYF.

This clone has just one count. This CDR3 is CASSPRGGEADTQYF. The CDR3 DNA sequence: TGTGCCAGCTCACCCCGGGGGGGTGAGGCAGATACGCAGTATTTT. J is TRBJ2-3 and V is TRBV18; 8 nucleotides match TRBD2. After removal of 3 bases from V and 4 bases from J, the junction contained 6 bases not matched to a gene. Germline V gene sequence: CDR1 KGHSH, CDR2 LQKENI. This CDR3 is 15 amino acids long.

This chain uses TRBV18 with TRBJ2-1; D unclear. The V end was cut by 4 bases, the J end by 4 bases, with 14 bases between. This CDR3 has 15 residues. Per the germline V gene, CDR1 is KGHSH and CDR2 is LQKENI. CDR3 coding DNA: TGTGCCAGCTCACGACTCGAAGGTCCGTACAATGAGCAGTTCTTC. This encodes CASSRLEGPYNEQFF.

The DNA for the CDR3 is TGCGCCAGCAGTCATACCTTGACCTTGGGACAGGGTGATGGGGAGCTGTTTTTT. It codes for CASSHTLTLGQGDGELFF. This chain uses TRBV23-1 with TRBJ2-2, with 9 bases that match TRBD1. TRBV23-1 is identified as an open reading frame with a role that is uncertain. CDR3 size: 18 residues. The J segment lost 8 bases and the V segment lost 3 bases, leaving 16 bases of the junction unmatched.

The chain is built from TRBV29-1 and TRBJ2-7; a weak D match, TRBD2 (5 bases). The CDR3 extends over 15 amino acids. CDR1 and CDR2 (germline): SQVTM, ANQGSEA. Trimming shortened V by 7 bases and J by 1 base, and 20 bases separated the two germline ends. The CDR3 DNA reads as TGCAGCGCCCTAATCGGACTTCCACGGTCCTACGAGCAGTACTTC. This encodes CSALIGLPRSYEQYF.

This chain connects TRBV7-8 to TRBJ1-1, with a weak D call TRBD1 (6 bases). The germline V and J ends were trimmed by 7 bases and 8 bases, with 20 bases remaining between them. The V gene's germline CDR1 is SGHVS and CDR2 FQNEAQ. This CDR3 has 14 residues. CDR3 amino acids: CASIIREGDSEAFF. CDR3 DNA: TGTGCCAGCATCATTAGGGAGGGGGACTCAGAAGCTTTCTTT.

The V call is TRBV19, the J call TRBJ2-3; 9 nucleotides line up with TRBD1. The CDR3 has 14 residues. The germline V gene has CDR1 LNHDA and CDR2 SQIVND (reference sequence). V shed 7 bases and J 3 bases; nucleotides not matched to a gene: 5. CDR3 loop: CASKKGQGTDTQYF. The CDR3 nucleotides are TGTGCCAGTAAAAAGGGACAGGGAACAGATACGCAGTATTTT.

The genes are TRBV30 and TRBJ1-4; perhaps TRBD1 as D (5 bases). The germline V gene has CDR1 GTSNPN and CDR2 SVGIG (reference sequence). The CDR3 is made up of 11 amino acids. V lost 4 bases and J 5 bases, leaving 5 bases between the germline ends. This CDR3 is CAWNRNEKLFF. CDR3 nucleotides: TGTGCCTGGAACAGGAATGAAAAACTGTTTTTT.

This clone was detected a few times. V gene TRBV11-2 combines with J gene TRBJ2-1, with a weak D call TRBD2 (5 bases). Germline V gene sequence: CDR1 SGHAT, CDR2 FQNNGV. The length of the CDR3 is 14 residues. Trimming stripped 7 bases from V and 8 bases from J, with 18 bases between. Here the CDR3 reads CASNRLPLLDEQFF. CDR3 sequence (DNA): TGTGCCAGCAACCGACTACCGCTTTTGGATGAGCAGTTCTTC.

Only one count was recorded for this clone. The gene calls are TRBV5-1 and TRBJ2-2, with D possibly being TRBD2 (6 bases). The CDR3 sequence is 17 residues long. In germline, CDR1 is SGHRS, CDR2 YFSETQ. V lost 5 bases and J 1 base, leaving 18 bases between the germline ends. The CDR3 reads CASRTALGRGNTGELFF. The DNA of the CDR3 is TGCGCCAGCAGAACTGCCTTGGGGCGGGGGAACACCGGGGAGCTGTTTTTT.

This clone was seen a handful of times. This chain links TRBV27 with TRBJ1-2; 8 nucleotides align to TRBD1. V lost 4 bases to trimming and J lost 4 bases; unmatched junction nucleotides: 11. The CDR3 is 16 residues long. Germline V gives CDR1 MNHEY, CDR2 SMNVEV (reference sequence). In DNA, the CDR3 is TGTGCCAGCAGTTCGCCTGACAGGGGCGACCCCTATGGCTACACCTTC. Translation gives CASSSPDRGDPYGYTF.

The genes are TRBV29-1 and TRBJ2-2; 8 bases are shared with TRBD1. V shed 5 bases, J shed 6 bases, and the junction held 5 bases outside the gene matches. The CDR3 totals 13 residues. The germline CDR1 and CDR2 sequences are SQVTM and ANQGSEA. CDR3 sequence: CSVFVDRAGELFF. CDR3 DNA: TGCAGCGTTTTCGTGGACAGGGCCGGGGAGCTGTTTTTT.

This rearrangement joins TRBV5-1 to TRBJ2-7; 7 nucleotides match TRBD1. Germline assignment: CDR1 SGHRS and CDR2 YFSETQ. The CDR3 contains 13 residues. Unmatched junction bases numbered 5, after V lost 4 bases and J lost 4 bases. CDR3 nucleotides: TGCGCCAGCAGCCCGAGACAGGGATACGAGCAGTACTTC. It yields the protein CASSPRQGYEQYF.

The V gene is TRBV30, the J gene TRBJ2-1, with TRBD1 identical over 10 bases. From germline, CDR1 is GTSNPN and CDR2 SVGIG (reference sequence). The CDR3 sequence is 14 residues long. V lost 4 bases, J lost 8 bases, and 8 bases stayed unmatched. The CDR3, as DNA: TGTGCCTGGAAGGGACAGGGGTTTCTTGATGAGCAGTTCTTC. Its translation: CAWKGQGFLDEQFF.

The chain carries TRBV6-6 and TRBJ2-1, with 7 bases fitting TRBD2. The CDR3 is made up of 13 amino acids. V was clipped by 2 bases and J by 15 bases; unmatched bases: 10. Germline V lookup: CDR1 MNHNY, CDR2 SVGAGI (reference sequence). Written as DNA, the CDR3 is TGTGCCAGCAGTTACCCACAAGGGACTAAGCTGTTCTTC. This encodes CASSYPQGTKLFF.

This chain uses TRBV28 with TRBJ2-7; D remains unclear. V shed 1 base and J shed 3 bases, with 4 bases lying between them. This CDR3 has 12 residues. Germline-derived CDR1 and CDR2 are MDHEN and SYDVKM. CDR3 coding DNA: TGTGCCAGCAGTTTATCGGGCTACGAGCAGTACTTC. It specifies CASSLSGYEQYF.